This T cell receptor beta chain was retrieved from a study of shared clonotypes between healthy human individuals. Background on the study: Every donor yielded three CD4 naive, three CD4 memory, two CD8 naive and one CD8 memory plate.

Using immunoSEQ multiplex PCR, the repertoire was profiled, and TCRdb retains in-frame clones only, with some absent. The repertoire includes around 550,000 clones, 90% to 96% of them detected once, and under 0.06% sits in the top ten. This clone is a singleton in its sample. Germline lookup yields CDR1 MNHEY and CDR2 SMNVEV (reference sequence). Unmatched junction bases numbered 10, after V lost 5 bases and J lost 3 bases. The CDR3 extends over 16 amino acids. All donors were healthy HIV-negative adults lacking recent acute infections or vaccinations. The split of CD4+ cells yielded CD45RA+ naive and CD45RA-negative memory subsets.

The rearrangement joins TRBV27 to TRBJ2-3; 8 bases agree with TRBD2. The sample was naive CD4+ T cells sorted from blood. Documented subset: CD45RA+ positively selected. This TCR came from a woman aged 30 to 39 in good health. The chain's CDR3 is CASSPWSGGGTDTQYF. CDR3 DNA: TGTGCCAGCAGTCCTTGGAGCGGCGGGGGGACAGATACGCAGTATTTT.